This T cell receptor (beta chain) was sequenced in a study of cytomegalovirus exposure and HLA in healthy donors. Findings and caveats of the study: Common viral pathogens were later found to be apparently linked to several of the most significant clusters.

For this clone: Its antigen is as yet unknown.

A multiplex PCR was run with 60 Vbeta primers and 13 Jbeta primers. Using immunoSEQ multiplex PCR, the repertoire was profiled, and TCRdb retains in-frame clones only, with some absent. The sample records roughly 240,000 clones, roughly 87% being singletons. Unmatched junction bases numbered 11, after V lost 0 bases and J lost 12 bases. Germline lookup yields CDR1 GTSNPN and CDR2 SVGIG (reference sequence). The CDR3 length is 14 residues. Source material: PBMCs. The chain couples TRBV30 to TRBJ2-1; 7 nucleotides line up with TRBD2. The TCR comes from a woman aged 40 to 55 in good health and CMV-seropositive. The DNA of the CDR3 is TGTGCCTGGAGTGTAGGCAGCGGGGAATCTTGGCAGTTCTTC. It codes for CAWSVGSGESWQFF.